The rows below give T cell receptor beta chains drawn from one sample of a study of regulatory T cells in long-lasting Graves disease. TCRdb ran MiXCR on the multiplex PCR reads and lists one entry per CDR3 protein. The sample has roughly 610,000 distinct CDR3 sequences, under 20% seen once. The data also belong to a second study, concerning T cells in Graves' hyperthyroidism and ophthalmopathy.

The input for sequencing was peripheral blood mononuclear cells (PBMCs), taken at new diagnosis, from a patient treated with antithyroid drugs. Every receptor here comes from a woman aged 25 to 39 with Graves disease. Each CDR3 is given with its conserved first and last residue. The D gene is left open where the match is weak. The size of a clone is reported for some rows only, either as once, few or many, or as a class for expanded clones.

.	TRBJ2-5	many	TRBV6-1	CASSPTPPGLWEETQYF	TGTGCCAGCAGTCCAACCCCGCCGGGACTTTGGGAGGAGACCCAGTACTTC
.	TRBJ2-1	.	TRBV7-9	CASSLGPQLDNGQFF	TGTGCCAGCAGCTTGGGTCCCCAATTGGACAATGGGCAGTTCTTC
.	TRBJ2-3	.	TRBV3-1	CASSQSGRRDTQYF	TGTGCCAGCAGCCAGTCTGGGAGAAGAGATACGCAGTATTTT
.	TRBJ2-5	many	TRBV7-6	CASSLVPQQRNLDLFF	TGTGCCAGCAGCCTGGTCCCCCAGCAGCGGAACCTTGATCTTTTCTTC
.	TRBJ1-3	.	TRBV13	CASSPRTPYSGNTIYF	TGTGCCAGCAGCCCGCGGACACCTTACTCTGGAAACACCATATATTTT
TRBD1	TRBJ2-7	few	TRBV5-4	CASSPGGQGSYEQYF	TGTGCCAGCAGCCCGGGGGGACAGGGCTCCTACGAGCAGTACTTC
.	TRBJ2-2	.	TRBV5-5	CASSLEGKAGELFF	TGTGCCAGCAGCTTGGAGGGAAAGGCCGGGGAGCTGTTTTTT
TRBD1	TRBJ1-5	many	TRBV28	CASSEGTGIGNQPQHF	TGTGCCAGCAGCGAGGGGACAGGAATTGGCAATCAGCCCCAGCATTTT
TRBD1	TRBJ1-2	few	TRBV15	CATSRDRTGLLYGYTF	TGTGCCACCAGCAGAGACCGGACAGGGTTGCTGTATGGCTACACCTTC
.	TRBJ2-2	many	TRBV11-2	CASSDKKTSPPGELFF	TGTGCCAGCAGCGATAAAAAGACTAGTCCCCCCGGGGAGCTGTTTTTT